This entry lists 3 T cell receptor beta chains sequenced from one sample in a study of blood T cells in healthy people across ages. Sample-barcoded 5' priming and a J-beta primer mix drove a second PCR of roughly 6 to 12 cycles. Using its own MiXCR run on the 5' RACE reads, TCRdb lists one record per CDR3 protein. The table has about 840,000 distinct CDR3 sequences, roughly 29% seen once; the top ten hold approximately 10%. In addition, the sample was reused for a study of T cells of mothers and their children.

The specimen was blood. These receptors all stem from a woman in her thirties or forties in good health.

This rearrangement joins TRBV20-1 to TRBJ2-1; a weak D match, TRBD2 (5 bases). The CDR3 contains 16 residues. The germline CDR1 and CDR2 sequences are DFQATT and SNEGSKA (reference sequence). V dropped 3 bases and J dropped 7 bases, with 22 bases sitting between them. The CDR3 coding sequence is TGCAGTGCTAGTGATCTGAGCGATCTCCCGGGAAATGAGCAGTTCTTC. Translating it yields CSASDLSDLPGNEQFF.

This rearrangement joins TRBV20-1 to TRBJ2-4; tentative D call: TRBD1 (6 bases). Trimming left V 0 bases short and J 13 bases short, with 16 bases between. Germline V gene sequence: CDR1 DFQATT, CDR2 SNEGSKA (reference sequence). The CDR3 consists of 13 residues. As DNA, the CDR3 is TGCAGTGCTAGAGATCTCAGGGACAATGAGCAGTACTTC. Its translation is CSARDLRDNEQYF.

This clonotype came up many times. The rearrangement links TRBV29-1 to TRBJ2-7, with TRBD1 identical over 8 bases. CDR1 SQVTM and CDR2 ANQGSEA come from the germline V gene. The CDR3 contains 15 residues. After removal of 7 bases from V and 0 bases from J, the junction contained 11 bases not matched to a gene. In DNA form, the CDR3 reads TGCAGCGCCAGCGACAGGGGACCGAGCTCCTACGAGCAGTACTTC. Amino acid sequence: CSASDRGPSSYEQYF.